This entry lists 21 T cell receptor beta chains sequenced from one sample in a study of neurological immune-mediated disorders. The time point here: technical triplicate 2. MiXCR, applied by TCRdb to the 5' RACE reads, yields one record per CDR3 protein. The sample contains fewer than 40,000 distinct CDR3 sequences, roughly 13% of which appear only once. The sample taken for sequencing was CD4+ T cells from blood. The receptor source for this set is a female donor with HTLV-1-associated myelopathy (HAM/TSP).

This clonotype came up many times. V is TRBV11-1 and J is TRBJ2-1; TRBD2 might be the D (5 bases). CDR1 is SGHAT and CDR2 is FQDESV in the germline V gene (reference sequence). The CDR3 runs 15 residues. V lost 7 bases and J lost 5, with 18 bases in between. The CDR3 loop reads CASTKPSGGHNEQFF. CDR3 DNA: TGTGCCAGCACCAAACCTAGTGGAGGACACAATGAGCAGTTCTTC.

This clonotype was detected ten times or more. The V and J genes are TRBV25-1 and TRBJ1-6; possibly TRBD1 for D (5 bases). This CDR3 spans 15 amino acids. The V gene's germline CDR1 is MGHDK and CDR2 SYGVNS. Trimming left V 0 bases short and J 7 bases short, with 10 bases between. CDR3 in DNA: TGTGCCAGCAGTGAATATGGGGGGGGGAATTCACCCCTCCACTTT. Residues: CASSEYGGGNSPLHF.

This clonotype was seen repeatedly, ten times or more. This chain links TRBV7-2 with TRBJ2-7; 7 positions match TRBD2. CDR3 length equals 14 residues. The V gene's germline CDR1 is SGHTA and CDR2 FQGNSA. V gave up 1 base and J gave up 2 bases; unmatched junction bases: 2. This CDR3 reads CASSLVSGTYEQYF. The CDR3 DNA is TGTGCCAGCAGCTTAGTAAGCGGGACCTACGAGCAGTACTTC.

This clonotype occurred many times. The chain is built from TRBV5-1 and TRBJ1-2; D gene unclear. CDR1 SGHRS and CDR2 YFSETQ come from the germline V gene. Deletions cut 2 bases from V and 7 bases from J, with 9 bases between. This CDR3 contains 12 residues. CDR3 amino acids: CASSFQDSGYTF. As DNA, the CDR3 is TGCGCCAGCAGCTTTCAGGATTCTGGCTACACCTTC.

This clonotype appeared many times. The V and J genes are TRBV4-1 and TRBJ2-3, with D uncertain. V was trimmed by 0 bases and J by 0 bases, leaving 4 bases between them. CDR3 size: 14 residues. CDR1 is MGHRA, CDR2 YSYEKL, per germline. The CDR3 protein is CASSQDRSTDTQYF. As DNA, the CDR3 is TGCGCCAGCAGCCAAGATCGTAGCACAGATACGCAGTATTTT.

This clonotype was found many times. The V gene is TRBV12-3 or TRBV12-4, the J gene TRBJ2-7; D is undetermined. CDR3 length: 11 residues. V was trimmed by 3 bases and J by 3 bases, leaving 3 bases between them. The CDR3 reads CASSFLYEQYF. The CDR3 DNA sequence: TGTGCCAGCAGTTTCCTCTACGAGCAGTACTTC.

This clonotype was seen repeatedly, ten times or more. The genes are TRBV20-1 and TRBJ2-3; 7 bases map to TRBD1. The V gene's germline CDR1 is DFQATT and CDR2 SNEGSKA (reference sequence). Losses at the gene ends were 6 bases for V and 4 bases for J; bases not matched to a gene: 10. This CDR3 is built from 14 residues. In DNA, the CDR3 is TGCAGTGCCACAGGGGACGGGGTCCCAGATACGCAGTATTTT. Its protein product is CSATGDGVPDTQYF.

This clonotype occurred many times. This chain connects TRBV7-9 to TRBJ2-7, with TRBD2 matching over 16 bases. V lost 4 bases, J lost 2 bases, and 2 bases stayed unmatched. Looked up from germline, CDR1 is SEHNR and CDR2 is FQNEAQ (reference sequence). The CDR3 runs to 16 residues. The CDR3 bases are TGTGCCAGCAGCTCGGGACTAGCGGGAGGGCCCTACGAGCAGTACTTC. Protein sequence: CASSSGLAGGPYEQYF.

The V gene is TRBV29-1, the J gene TRBJ2-7, with D perhaps given as TRBD1 or TRBD2 (6 bases each). V dropped 3 bases and J dropped 7 bases, with 13 bases sitting between them. Germline loops: CDR1 SQVTM, CDR2 ANQGSEA. The CDR3 extends over 12 amino acids. The CDR3 DNA follows: TGCAGCGTTGATAGTCAGGGGAGGGAGCAGTACTTC. It is translated as CSVDSQGREQYF.

This clonotype was observed many times. V gene TRBV7-2 combines with J gene TRBJ2-1; 7 bases agree with TRBD1. Germline trimming cut 4 bases from V and 6 bases from J; bases unmatched to any gene: 9. Germline values: CDR1 SGHTA, CDR2 FQGNSA. The CDR3 is 15 residues long. The CDR3: CASSWGRGQGNEQFF. The DNA of the CDR3 is TGTGCCAGCAGCTGGGGTAGGGGGCAAGGCAATGAGCAGTTCTTC.

The J gene is TRBJ2-1, the V gene TRBV7-3; D perhaps matches TRBD1 (5 bases). Trimming pared 2 bases from V and 4 bases from J, leaving 12 bases between. The CDR3 length is 15 residues. Germline loops: CDR1 SGHTA, CDR2 FQGTGA. CDR3: CASSLGSGLYNEQFF. The DNA for the CDR3 is TGTGCCAGCAGCTTAGGGTCAGGGCTGTACAATGAGCAGTTCTTC. Together with reference TRBV7-3 and TRBJ2-1, the CDR3 gives the full variable domain: GAGVSQTPSNKVTEKGKYVELRCDPISGHTALYWYRQSLGQGPEFLIYFQGTGAADDSGLPNDRFFAVRPEGSVSTLKIQRTERGDSAVYLCASSLGSGLYNEQFFGPGTRLTVL.

About this clonotype: At one end, the junction sequence differs from germline, possibly due to a read error. The V gene is TRBV7-2, the J gene TRBJ2-7; 11 bases are shared with TRBD2. The CDR3 has 14 residues. Germline CDR1 SGHTA, CDR2 FQGNSA. The CDR3: CASSRTSGRDDQYF. The CDR3 DNA reads TGTGCCAGCAGCCGTACTAGCGGGAGAGACGATCAGTACTTC.

Note on this clonotype: At one boundary the junction diverges from the germline segment, which might be a read error. The chain couples TRBV7-3 to TRBJ1-2; D not certain. CDR1 and CDR2 from the germline V gene are SGHTA and FQGTGA. There are 14 residues in the CDR3. This CDR3 is CASSLKGTLHGYNF. The CDR3 nucleotides are TGTGCCAGCAGCTTAAAGGGCACCCTCCATGGCTACAACTTC. Looking up the rest from reference TRBV7-3 and TRBJ1-2 gives the full variable domain: GAGVSQTPSNKVTEKGKYVELRCDPISGHTALYWYRQSLGQGPEFLIYFQGTGAADDSGLPNDRFFAVRPEGSVSTLKIQRTERGDSAVYLCASSLKGTLHGYNFGSGTRLTVV.

The table lists this clonotype with many counts. The rearrangement uses TRBV14 and TRBJ2-3; 9 bases map to TRBD2. CDR1 SGHDN and CDR2 FVKESK come from the germline V gene. The junction had 5 bases not matched to a gene; V was cut back by 1 base and J by 0 bases. CDR3 length: 17 amino acids. The DNA for the CDR3 is TGTGCCAGCAGCCAAGGGGGACTAGCCGACAGCACAGATACGCAGTATTTT. Translation gives CASSQGGLADSTDTQYF.

This chain joins TRBV20-1 and TRBJ2-7, with 8 bases lining up with TRBD1. The CDR3 totals 12 residues. With V trimmed by 4 bases and J by 5 bases, 4 bases remained unmatched. CDR1 and CDR2 (germline): DFQATT, SNEGSKA (reference sequence). CDR3 sequence (DNA): TGCAGTGCTAAGAGGACAGGGAACGAGCAGTACTTC. It is translated as CSAKRTGNEQYF.

This clonotype was counted ten times or more. The chain links TRBV11-2 to TRBJ2-4, with D hard to call. The CDR3 runs to 16 residues. CDR1 SGHAT and CDR2 FQNNGV come from the germline V gene. V shed 0 bases and J shed 0 bases, with 9 bases lying between them. In DNA form, the CDR3 reads TGTGCCAGCAGCTTAGATCCAGTCCTAGCCAAAAACATTCAGTACTTC. It yields the protein CASSLDPVLAKNIQYF.

This clonotype was detected many times. The chain joins TRBV20-1 to TRBJ2-1; TRBD2 matches 8 bases. The CDR3 totals 15 residues. Germline lookup yields CDR1 DFQATT and CDR2 SNEGSKA (reference sequence). V lost 5 bases, J lost 0 bases, and 6 bases stayed unmatched. CDR3 nucleotide sequence: TGCAGTGCTCTGTCCGGGACTAGCTCCTACAATGAGCAGTTCTTC. Translation gives CSALSGTSSYNEQFF.

This clonotype showed up many times. The chain is built from TRBV28 and TRBJ2-7; the D gene is possibly TRBD1 (6 bases). The V gene lost 7 bases and the J gene lost 3 bases, with 10 bases spanning the gap. The germline V gene encodes CDR1 MDHEN and CDR2 SYDVKM. The length of the CDR3 is 12 residues. CDR3 nucleotides: TGTGCCAGCAATACAGGGAACTACGAGCAGTACTTC. As protein: CASNTGNYEQYF. The full variable domain, with the rest looked up from reference TRBV28 and TRBJ2-7, is DVKVTQSSRYLVKRTGEKVFLECVQDMDHENMFWYRQDPGLGLRLIYFSYDVKMKEKGDIPEGYSVSREKKERFSLILESASTNQTSMYLCASNTGNYEQYFGPGTRLTVT.

Many counts were recorded for this clonotype. The chain joins TRBV5-1 to TRBJ2-5; maybe TRBD2 (6 bases). V shed 4 bases and J shed 2 bases, with 18 bases lying between them. This CDR3 has 16 residues. Germline CDR1 and CDR2: SGHRS and YFSETQ. DNA of the CDR3: TGCGCCAGCAGCCCGAACGGGGGAGGAGGACAAGAGACCCAGTACTTC. Its protein product is CASSPNGGGGQETQYF.

This clonotype was counted ten times or more. The chain uses TRBV12-3 or TRBV12-4 and TRBJ2-3; 9 positions agree with TRBD2. CDR3 length: 15 amino acids. J was trimmed by 6 bases and V by 5 bases; bases with no gene match: 9. CDR3 amino acids: CASSAWEAGGDTQYF. Written as DNA, the CDR3 is TGTGCCAGCAGTGCGTGGGAAGCGGGGGGTGATACGCAGTATTTT.

This clonotype has a count of ten or more. V usage is TRBV20-1 and J usage is TRBJ2-5, with TRBD2 matching 10 bases. Unmatched junction bases numbered 4, after V lost 3 bases and J lost 3 bases. Germline CDR1 and CDR2: DFQATT and SNEGSKA (reference sequence). CDR3 length equals 14 residues. The CDR3, as DNA: TGCAGTGCTAGGGGAGGACTAGCGGAAGAGACCCAGTACTTC. Protein sequence: CSARGGLAEETQYF.